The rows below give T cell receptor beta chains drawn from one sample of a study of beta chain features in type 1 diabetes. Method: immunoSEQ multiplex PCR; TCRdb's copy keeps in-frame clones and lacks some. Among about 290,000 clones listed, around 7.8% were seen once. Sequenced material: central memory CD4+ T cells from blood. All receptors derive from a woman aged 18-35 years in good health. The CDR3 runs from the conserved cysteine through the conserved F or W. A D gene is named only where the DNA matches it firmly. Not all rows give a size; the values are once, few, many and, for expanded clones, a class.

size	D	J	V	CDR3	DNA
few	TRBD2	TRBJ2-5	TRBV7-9	CASTRPGLAGGETQYF	TGTGCCAGCACCCGACCGGGACTAGCGGGAGGAGAGACCCAGTACTTC
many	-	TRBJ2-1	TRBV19	CATTNRAEQFF	TGTGCCACTACCAACAGGGCGGAGCAGTTCTTC
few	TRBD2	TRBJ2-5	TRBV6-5	CASQRGGAETQYF	TGTGCCAGCCAGCGGGGGGGCGCAGAGACCCAGTACTTC
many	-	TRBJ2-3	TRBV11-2	CASSPTTDTQYF	TGTGCCAGCAGCCCTACTACAGATACGCAGTATTTT
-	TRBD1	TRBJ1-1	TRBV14	CASSQFGQGEAFF	TGTGCCAGCAGCCAGTTCGGACAGGGTGAAGCTTTCTTT
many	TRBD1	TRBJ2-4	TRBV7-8	CASSFGQVDIQYF	TGTGCCAGCAGCTTTGGACAGGTTGACATTCAGTACTTC
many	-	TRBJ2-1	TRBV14	CASSQITGTDQFF	TGTGCCAGCAGCCAAATAACGGGAACTGACCAGTTCTTC
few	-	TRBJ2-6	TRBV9	CASSSGGSGANVLTF	TGTGCCAGCAGCTCCGGGGGCTCTGGGGCCAACGTCCTGACTTTC
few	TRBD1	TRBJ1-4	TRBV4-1	CASSLPIRGRSNEKLFF	TGCGCCAGCAGCCTACCGATCAGGGGGCGGTCTAATGAAAAACTGTTTTTT
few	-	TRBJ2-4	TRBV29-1	CSVVGTENIQYF	TGCAGCGTTGTGGGGACGGAAAACATTCAGTACTTC
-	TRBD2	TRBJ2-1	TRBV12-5	CASGFFSIAGGLNEQFF	TGTGCTAGTGGTTTTTTCTCCATAGCGGGAGGTCTGAATGAGCAGTTCTTC
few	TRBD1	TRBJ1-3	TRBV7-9	CASSSDRGSGNTIYF	TGTGCCAGCAGCTCAGACAGGGGTTCTGGAAACACCATATATTTT